A selection of T cell receptor beta chains follows, all from one sample in a study of shared clonotypes between healthy human individuals. Assay: immunoSEQ multiplex PCR; the TCRdb copy retains only in-frame clones and omits some. The sample lists about 2.4 million clones, 80% to 95% occurring once. Sequencing was done on a sample of naive CD4+ T cells from PBMCs. The source is a man aged 18 to 30 in good health. Some clones in this sample may be carry-over from other donors' samples. Each CDR3 is given with its conserved first and last residue. Each record gives: D gene, J gene, clone size, V gene, CDR3 DNA, CDR3 protein. A D gene is named only where the DNA matches it firmly. Only some rows state a clone size, as once, few, many or a class for expanded clones.

-,TRBJ2-3,once,TRBV6-6,TGTGCCAGCAGTACTAGCCCAGATACGCAGTATTTT,CASSTSPDTQYF
TRBD1,TRBJ1-1,-,TRBV28,TGTGCCAGCAGGGGCGCGACAGGGGTGACTGAAGCTTTCTTT,CASRGATGVTEAFF
-,TRBJ2-7,-,TRBV15,TGTGCCACCAGCAGAGTCAGTACAGGGACCTACGAGCAGTACTTC,CATSRVSTGTYEQYF
-,TRBJ2-7,-,TRBV30,TGTGCCTGGAGGGGCGGCTACGAGCAGTACTTC,CAWRGGYEQYF
-,TRBJ2-1,-,TRBV30,TGTGCCTGGGGGCCAGGGAATGAGCAGTTCTTC,CAWGPGNEQFF
-,TRBJ1-6,-,TRBV5-1,TGCGCCACCAGGACAGACCCTAATTCACCCCTCCACTTT,CATRTDPNSPLHF
-,TRBJ1-4,-,TRBV2,TGTGCCACCTCAGGGACGGCTAATGAAAAACTGTTTTTT,CATSGTANEKLFF
TRBD2,TRBJ2-1,once,TRBV5-1,TGCGCCAGCAGTCTGAGCGGGAGCCCGGGCAATGAGCAGTTCTTC,CASSLSGSPGNEQFF
TRBD1,TRBJ1-1,-,TRBV2,TGTGCCAGGATGACAGGGGGAGGCACTGAAGCTTTCTTT,CARMTGGGTEAFF
-,TRBJ1-5,-,TRBV27,TGTGCCAGCAGTTTATCATCGGTGTGGGGGCAGCCCCAGCATTTT,CASSLSSVWGQPQHF
-,TRBJ1-1,-,TRBV6-5,TGTGCCAGCAGCCGAACCGTAGGGGCAGTCTCCCGATTT,CASSRTVGAVSRF
-,TRBJ1-3,once,TRBV30,TGTGCCTGGAGTTCTGGGGGGACTGGAAACACCATATATTTT,CAWSSGGTGNTIYF
TRBD1,TRBJ2-2,-,TRBV5-4,TGTGCCAGCAGCTTGTCTCCGAGACAGGGAAACACCGGGGAGCTGTTTTTT,CASSLSPRQGNTGELFF
TRBD1,TRBJ1-5,-,TRBV28,TGTGCCAGCAGACTTGCCGGGACAGGGAGCAATCAGCCCCAGCATTTT,CASRLAGTGSNQPQHF
TRBD1,TRBJ2-5,-,TRBV28,TGTGCCAGCAGTTCACCGAGAGGAACAGGGGGCCGAGAGACCCAGTACTTC,CASSSPRGTGGRETQYF
-,TRBJ2-7,-,TRBV30,TGTGCCTGGGATAGGACGGACCGGTACGAGCAGTACTTC,CAWDRTDRYEQYF
TRBD2,TRBJ2-1,-,TRBV18,TGTGCCAGCTCCCCGGGGGGAGGCAATGAGCAGTTCTTC,CASSPGGGNEQFF
-,TRBJ2-1,-,TRBV4-3,TGCGCCAGCAGCCGGAAGCCTGAAGGGGGTTTTGAGCAGTTCTTC,CASSRKPEGGFEQFF
-,TRBJ2-3,-,TRBV7-2,TGTGCCAGCAGCCCCGGGACCCAGACCACAGATACGCAGTATTTT,CASSPGTQTTDTQYF
-,TRBJ2-7,-,TRBV7-2,TGTGCCAGCAGCTTGGCCGATTACGAGCAGTACTTC,CASSLADYEQYF
-,TRBJ2-7,-,TRBV10-3,TGTGCCATCAGTGTCCTACTCCTACGAGAGCAGTACTTC,CAISVLLLREQYF
-,TRBJ1-3,-,TRBV29-1,TGCAGCGTTTATACTCCTGGAAACACCATATATTTT,CSVYTPGNTIYF
-,TRBJ2-5,once,TRBV30,TGTGCCTGGAGTGAACAGGCAACGCGGGGAGAGACCCAGTACTTC,CAWSEQATRGETQYF
-,TRBJ2-1,-,TRBV5-1,TGCGCCAGCAGCTTGGTCTCGGGAGCCGTCTACAATGAGCAGTTCTTC,CASSLVSGAVYNEQFF
TRBD2,TRBJ2-5,-,TRBV18,TGTGCCAGCTCACTAAAACACATAGCGGGACTACAAGAGACCCAGTACTTC,CASSLKHIAGLQETQYF
TRBD1,TRBJ2-7,-,TRBV5-1,TGCGCCAGCAGCTTGGCCGTCGGGACAGCCTCCTACGAGCAGTACTTC,CASSLAVGTASYEQYF
TRBD1,TRBJ2-2,-,TRBV7-9,TGTGCCAGCAGCTCAGACAGGGGTTCCGGGGAGCTGTTTTTT,CASSSDRGSGELFF
-,TRBJ2-7,-,TRBV12-1,TGTGCCAGCAGCCTCCTACCGGGACTAGCATCCATCGAGCAGTACTTC,CASSLLPGLASIEQYF
-,TRBJ2-3,-,TRBV29-1,TGCAGCGTTGGTGTGTACACAGATACGCAGTATTTT,CSVGVYTDTQYF
TRBD1,TRBJ2-1,-,TRBV25-1,TGTGCCAGCAGTGGGGGTAGAGGACAGGGAACCTACAATGAGCAGTTCTTC,CASSGGRGQGTYNEQFF
-,TRBJ2-7,-,TRBV11-1,TGTGCCAGCAGCGCCGGGTCCGAGCAGTACTTC,CASSAGSEQYF
-,TRBJ2-7,once,TRBV28,TGTGCCAGCAGACTCTCTTACCACTACGAGCAGTACTTC,CASRLSYHYEQYF
-,TRBJ1-4,-,TRBV9,TGTGCCAGCAGCGCGGACACCCTTAATGAAAAACTGTTTTTT,CASSADTLNEKLFF
-,TRBJ2-7,-,TRBV7-9,TGTGCCAGCAGCAACGGGCTAGCCCTGTACTTC,CASSNGLALYF
-,TRBJ2-2,-,TRBV7-9,TGTGCCAGCAGCGGGACCATTCACGGGGAGCTGTTTTTT,CASSGTIHGELFF
TRBD2,TRBJ2-1,-,TRBV4-2,TGTGCCAGCAGCCAACGGCCTAGCGGGGTTTCCTACAATGAGCAGTTCTTC,CASSQRPSGVSYNEQFF
TRBD2,TRBJ2-7,once,TRBV5-5,TGTGCCAGCAGCTTCGGGACTATTCACGAGCAGTACTTC,CASSFGTIHEQYF
-,TRBJ1-2,once,TRBV23-1,TGCGCCATCCCTCTGAGGGCCCGCGCTAACTATGGCTACACCTTC,CAIPLRARANYGYTF
-,TRBJ2-3,-,TRBV5-1,TGCGCCAGCAGCTTCGGAGGAAACACAGATACGCAGTATTTT,CASSFGGNTDTQYF
TRBD2,TRBJ2-7,-,TRBV5-1,TGCGCCAGCAGCCGGAAAACCGGGACGGCTAGCGGGGGGGCCTACGAGCAGTACTTC,CASSRKTGTASGGAYEQYF
-,TRBJ1-5,few,TRBV4-3,TGCGCCAGCAGCCAAGATCGCCGTCAGCCCCAGCATTTT,CASSQDRRQPQHF
TRBD2,TRBJ2-1,-,TRBV5-1,TGCGCCAGCAGCGAGTTAGCGGGAGATTCACACAATGAGCAGTTCTTC,CASSELAGDSHNEQFF
-,TRBJ2-2,-,TRBV6-1,TGTGCCAGCAAGGGGGAGTTGAACACCGGGGAGCTGTTTTTT,CASKGELNTGELFF
-,TRBJ1-2,-,TRBV19,TGTGCCAGTAGTAGGGGGGTGTCCTATGGCTACACCTTC,CASSRGVSYGYTF
-,TRBJ1-1,-,TRBV9,TGTGCCAGCAGCGTAGGTCCTAACACTGAAGCTTTCTTT,CASSVGPNTEAFF
TRBD2,TRBJ2-5,-,TRBV5-1,TGCGCCAGCAGCTTGGATCCCCGGACTAGCTGGGAGACCCAGTACTTC,CASSLDPRTSWETQYF
-,TRBJ2-5,-,TRBV6-5,TGTGCCAGCAGCCCGTGGGTGGGGTCGGAGACCCAGTACTTC,CASSPWVGSETQYF
-,TRBJ2-7,once,TRBV5-1,TGCGCCAGCAGCTCCAGGACACGAGGATACGAGCAGTACTTC,CASSSRTRGYEQYF
-,TRBJ2-5,-,TRBV6-5,TGTGCCAGCAGCCAGATTGGGGCGAAGAGAGAGACCCAGTACTTC,CASSQIGAKRETQYF
-,TRBJ1-3,-,TRBV28,TGTGCCAGCAGTTTCTTAACAGGGAGCTCTGGAAACACCATATATTTT,CASSFLTGSSGNTIYF
-,TRBJ2-2,-,TRBV5-1,TGCGCCAGCAGCTTGGGAGGCGCACAACCCACCGGGGAGCTGTTTTTT,CASSLGGAQPTGELFF
-,TRBJ1-2,-,TRBV11-2,TGTGCCAGCAGCTTAGAAACAAGTACAAACTATGGCTACACCTTC,CASSLETSTNYGYTF
TRBD1,TRBJ1-3,-,TRBV5-1,TGCGCCAGCAGCCAGGGGACAGAAGGAAACACCATATATTTT,CASSQGTEGNTIYF
-,TRBJ2-1,-,TRBV5-6,TGTGCCAGCAGCAAGGACGCGGATGAGCAGTTCTTC,CASSKDADEQFF
-,TRBJ2-1,-,TRBV29-1,TGCAGCGTTGGCCCTCTACTAGTCAGTGAAAATGAGCAGTTCTTC,CSVGPLLVSENEQFF
-,TRBJ2-3,-,TRBV28,TGTGCCAGCAGTTCAATAGATACGCAGTATTTT,CASSSIDTQYF